This T cell receptor beta chain was obtained from a study of T cell responses to AZD1222 COVID-19 vaccine (dated by TCRdb to the early 2020s). Broadly, across the study: AZD1222 recipients given second doses at about 4 weeks or at about 12 weeks were pooled, since spike-specific TCR depth and breadth were not found to differ between the two schedules. TCR sequencing was performed for roughly 240 trial participants, of whom some 200 were given two doses of AZD1222 and 26 were given two doses of MenACWY control vaccine. Enrollment into the trials was organized by age into subgroups of 18-55, 56-69 and 70-plus years, and those subgroups contained approximately 150, 30 and 60 TCR-sequenced participants, respectively.

The CDR3 regions of human TCRbeta chains were analyzed by immunosequencing. For the original study's pipeline: TCRs in the repertoires were compared against a reference library of SARS-CoV-2-specific TCRs that had been generated with the MIRA antigen-specificity platform. Breadth meant the fraction of unique TCRs that were SARS-CoV-2-associated, whereas depth meant the fraction of total T cells that were SARS-CoV-2-associated. Using the MIRA data, every spike-specific TCR was mapped to the spike region that the TCR reacted to and assigned to either a CD4 or a CD8 class. Log10-transformed breadth and depth values were compared by one-way ANOVA with Sidak's multiple comparisons tests. TCRdb limited this immuneACCESS table to in-frame rearrangements with V and J called. A share of clones is missing; checked studies link under half to unresolved V genes, and the rest is unexplained. The D gene and trimming were derived from the DNA, and the V and J assignments and clone size from that table. Recorded for this sample are about 99,000 clones; about 90% of them occurred a single time. The top ten clonotypes cover around 9% of the sample.

Beyond this particular receptor, the publication reports: In the small 56-69-year group, the increase in depth fell short of significance, most likely because of low power. Participants were mostly white British and included more females than males, and it was suggested by the authors that clonal diversity may have been underestimated. Epitopes outside the regions mutated in the B.1.351 and B.1.1.7 variants were reportedly recognized by nearly half of the unique spike-specific TCRs. The whole spike protein was spanned by vaccine-associated CD4 TCRs, and dominant responses were seen in regions 160-218 and 743-854. No day 14 peak-response samples were available, so repertoires were characterized only after the peak T cell response. Conclusions about previously exposed vaccinees were limited because only six AZD1222 recipients were SARS-CoV-2 seropositive at baseline. Spike-specific TCR breadth and depth rose significantly after two AZD1222 doses compared with day 0 and with MenACWY recipients.

The intended sense of this specimen's time point label: baseline before first vaccination. Vaccinee samples were obtained from the UK trials COV001 and COV002, which included a single-blind randomized controlled phase 2/3 trial of AZD1222 (ChAdOx1 nCoV-19) in healthy adults. For TCRbeta chain sequencing, PBMC samples were collected from trial participants at day 0 and at day 28 after the second dose. The CDR3, from cysteine to phenylalanine, totals 19 residues. Only the CDR3 DNA is retained, 57 bases long and in frame from the first base. The junction carries 18 bases between V and J, which are trimmed by 0 bases and 0 bases respectively. According to the germline V gene, CDR1 reads MNHEY and CDR2 reads SVGEGT. About this clone itself: Its antigen has not been determined. Nothing much larger sits one base from this clone, and base qualities are not available.

The sequencing here drew on peripheral blood, taken on day 0 of AZD1222 vaccination. The clonotype was recovered from an adult in good health. This sequence uses TRBV6-2 or TRBV6-3 and TRBJ2-4; D gene: possibly TRBD2, on 6 matching bases. The nucleotides are TGTGCCAGCAGTTACTCGGTATCGGTAGAGGGACTAGCCAAAAACATTCAGTACTTC. It specifies CASSYSVSVEGLAKNIQYF.